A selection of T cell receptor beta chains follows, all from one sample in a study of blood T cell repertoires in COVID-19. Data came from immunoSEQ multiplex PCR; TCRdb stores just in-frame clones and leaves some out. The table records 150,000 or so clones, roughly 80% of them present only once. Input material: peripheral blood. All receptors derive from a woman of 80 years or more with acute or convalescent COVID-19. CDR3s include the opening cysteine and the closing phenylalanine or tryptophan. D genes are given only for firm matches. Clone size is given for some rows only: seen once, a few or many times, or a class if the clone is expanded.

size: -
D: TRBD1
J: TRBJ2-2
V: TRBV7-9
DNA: TGTGCCAGCAGCTCCGGACAGGGGGCCGGGGAGCTGTTTTTT
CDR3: CASSSGQGAGELFF

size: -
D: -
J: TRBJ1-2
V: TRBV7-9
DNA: TGTGCCAGCAGCTTTGCCGGGGGAAAGGACTATGGCTACACCTTC
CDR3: CASSFAGGKDYGYTF

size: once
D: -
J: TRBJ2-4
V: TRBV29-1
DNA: TGCAGCGTCGCCGGGAGAGCCAAAAACATTCAGTACTTC
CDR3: CSVAGRAKNIQYF

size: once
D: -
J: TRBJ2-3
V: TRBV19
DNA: TGTGCCAGTAGGCGTCCGGGGGAGTTGCGGACAGATACGCAGTATTTT
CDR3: CASRRPGELRTDTQYF

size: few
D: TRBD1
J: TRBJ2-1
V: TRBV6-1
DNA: TGTGCCAGCAGTGTTCGACAGGGTATGGAGAAAAATGAGCAGTTCTTC
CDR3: CASSVRQGMEKNEQFF

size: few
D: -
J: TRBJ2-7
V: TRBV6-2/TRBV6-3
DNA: TGTGCCAGCAGTACCCGTGGCAGGGGCCTCTCCTACGAGCAGTACTTC
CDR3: CASSTRGRGLSYEQYF

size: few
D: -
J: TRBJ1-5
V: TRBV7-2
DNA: TGTGCCAGCAGCCCCGAGGAGGATCAGCCCCAGCATTTT
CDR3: CASSPEEDQPQHF

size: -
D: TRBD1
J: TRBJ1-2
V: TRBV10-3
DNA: TGTGCCATCGGGGAACGGACAGGAGACGGCTACACCTTC
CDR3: CAIGERTGDGYTF

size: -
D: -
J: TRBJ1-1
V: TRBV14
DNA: TGTGCCAGCAGCCAAATCCTCGACAGGATCACATTGAACACTGAAGCTTTCTTT
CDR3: CASSQILDRITLNTEAFF

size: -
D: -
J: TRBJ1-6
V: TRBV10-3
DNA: TGTGCCATCAGTGCTACAGGGAGTAGGGATTCACCCCTCCACTTT
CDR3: CAISATGSRDSPLHF

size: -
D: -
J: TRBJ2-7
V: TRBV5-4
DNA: TGTGCCAGCAGCTTGGCTTCTTCGAGGGAGCAGTACTTC
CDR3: CASSLASSREQYF

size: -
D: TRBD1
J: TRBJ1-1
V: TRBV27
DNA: TGTGCCAGCAGTGAGCAGGACAGGGGGCGCGGCACTGAAGCTTTCTTT
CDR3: CASSEQDRGRGTEAFF

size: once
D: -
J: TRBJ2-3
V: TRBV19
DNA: TGTGCCAGTAGTATTAGAGGAGGACTCCTGCCAGATACGCAGTATTTT
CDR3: CASSIRGGLLPDTQYF

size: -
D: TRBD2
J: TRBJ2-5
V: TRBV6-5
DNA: TGTGCCAGCAAGCCTTCGGGGGGAGAGACCCAGTACTTC
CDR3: CASKPSGGETQYF

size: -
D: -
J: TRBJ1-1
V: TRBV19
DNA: TGTGCCAGTAGAGAGGGACAAATGAACACTGAAGCTTTCTTT
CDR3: CASREGQMNTEAFF

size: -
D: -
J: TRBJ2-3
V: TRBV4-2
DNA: TGTGCCAGCAGCCAAGATGAAAGAGGCCCCAGCACAGATACGCAGTATTTT
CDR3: CASSQDERGPSTDTQYF

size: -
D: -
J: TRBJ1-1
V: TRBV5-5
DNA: TGTGCCAGCAGCTCTGGACAGAACTTGAACACTGAAGCTTTCTTT
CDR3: CASSSGQNLNTEAFF

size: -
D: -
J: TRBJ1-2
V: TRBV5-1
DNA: TGCGCCAGCAGCTTGGGTGGCGATAGCGGCTACACCTTC
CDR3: CASSLGGDSGYTF

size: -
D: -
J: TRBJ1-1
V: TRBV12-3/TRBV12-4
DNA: TGTGCCAGCACCTCAATGATGGGCCTTGAAGCTTTCTTT
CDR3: CASTSMMGLEAFF

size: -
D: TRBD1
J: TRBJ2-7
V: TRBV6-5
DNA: TGTGCCAGCAGTCTTCAAGACAGGGGACCCTACGAGCAGTACTTC
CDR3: CASSLQDRGPYEQYF

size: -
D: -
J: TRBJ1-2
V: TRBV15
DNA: TGTGCCACCAGCAGCGTATCAGTCTATGGCTACACCTTC
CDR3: CATSSVSVYGYTF

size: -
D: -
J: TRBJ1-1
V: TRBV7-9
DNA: TGTGCCAGCAGCTTTTTCCAGGGGAACACTGAAGCTTTCTTT
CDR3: CASSFFQGNTEAFF

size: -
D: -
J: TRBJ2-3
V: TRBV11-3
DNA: TGTGCCAGCAGCTTAGATCAAAACAGCAATACGCAGTATTTT
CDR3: CASSLDQNSNTQYF

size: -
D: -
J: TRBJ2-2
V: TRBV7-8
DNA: TGTGCCAGCAGCTTACAGGGCTCCGGGGAGCTGTTTTTT
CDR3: CASSLQGSGELFF

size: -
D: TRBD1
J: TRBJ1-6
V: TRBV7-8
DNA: TGTGCCAGCAGCCCCCGGACAGGGGGTTCCTATAATTCACCCCTCCACTTT
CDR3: CASSPRTGGSYNSPLHF

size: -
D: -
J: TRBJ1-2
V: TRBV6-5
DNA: TGTGCCAGCAGTTTCGGTGGGGCGCCGGCCGGCTACACCTTC
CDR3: CASSFGGAPAGYTF

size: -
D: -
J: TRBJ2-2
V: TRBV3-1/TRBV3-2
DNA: TGTGCCAGCAGCCAAGCCCACCCCAGGGACACCGGGGAGCTGTTTTTT
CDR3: CASSQAHPRDTGELFF

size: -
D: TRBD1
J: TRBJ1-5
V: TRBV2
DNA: TGTGCCAGCAGTTCTCAAGGGACAGGGGATCAGCCCCAGCATTTT
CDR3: CASSSQGTGDQPQHF

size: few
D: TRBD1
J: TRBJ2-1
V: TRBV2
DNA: TGTGCCAGCAGTGTAGGGGACAGAGGCCGGTTCTTC
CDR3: CASSVGDRGRFF

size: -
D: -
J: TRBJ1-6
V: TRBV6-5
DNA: TGTGCCAGCAGTTATCGTCCGCGTTCGAATTCACCCCTCCACTTT
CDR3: CASSYRPRSNSPLHF

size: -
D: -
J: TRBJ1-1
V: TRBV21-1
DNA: TGTGCCAGCCAGAACACTGAAGCTTTCTTT
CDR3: CASQNTEAFF

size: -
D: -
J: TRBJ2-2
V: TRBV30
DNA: TGTGCCTGGAGTCCGGGGGTAGACACCGGGGAGCTGTTTTTT
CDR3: CAWSPGVDTGELFF

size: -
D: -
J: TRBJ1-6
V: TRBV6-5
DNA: TGTGCCAGCAAACAGCAAAATTCACCCCTCCACTTT
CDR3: CASKQQNSPLHF

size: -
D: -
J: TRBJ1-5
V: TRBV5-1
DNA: TGCGCCAGCAGCTTGGACGTGGGGGGGAATCAGCCCCAGCATTTT
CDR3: CASSLDVGGNQPQHF

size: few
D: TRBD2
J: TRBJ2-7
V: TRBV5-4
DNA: TGTGCCAGCAGCTTGGCCGGGACGGGGGGTTACGAGCAGTACTTC
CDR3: CASSLAGTGGYEQYF

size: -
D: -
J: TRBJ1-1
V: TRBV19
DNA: TGTGCCAGTAGTATTGGGCCGAGGGCTGAAGCTTTCTTT
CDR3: CASSIGPRAEAFF

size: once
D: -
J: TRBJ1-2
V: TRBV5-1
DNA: TGCGCCAGCAGCTTGGGTCCAGGGCAGCTCTATGGCTACACCTTC
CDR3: CASSLGPGQLYGYTF

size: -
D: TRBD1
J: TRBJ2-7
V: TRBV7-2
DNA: TGTGCCAGCAGCCTGGGACAGGGCGCCGTACAGTACTTC
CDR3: CASSLGQGAVQYF